These 20 T cell receptor beta chains originate from one sample sequenced in a study of CD8+CD57+ T cells in acquired aplastic anemia. Patients chosen for sequencing had shown CD8+CD57+ cell expansion by flow cytometry. TCR beta VDJ and CDR3 profiles were obtained from a genomic DNA template. In TCRdb, the reads were re-called with MiXCR into one record per CDR3 protein. The sample gives approximately 150,000 distinct CDR3 sequences, around 48% of which show up once; more than 0.95% is in the top ten. Sequencing was carried out using sorted CD4+, CD8+, or CD8+CD57+ T cells (not recorded which) from PBMCs. The receptors shown here come from a human donor with aplastic anemia.

This chain joins TRBV11-1 and TRBJ2-3; D may be TRBD2 (6 bases). CDR1 and CDR2 from the germline V gene are SGHAT and FQDESV (reference sequence). V was pared by 4 bases and J by 1 base, with 12 bases between. This CDR3 contains 15 residues. As DNA, the CDR3 is TGTGCCAGCAGCTCCGTTAGCGGAGGCACAGATACGCAGTATTTT. It is translated as CASSSVSGGTDTQYF.

V gene TRBV2 combines with J gene TRBJ1-1; 7 bases map to TRBD1. Looked up from germline, CDR1 is SNHLY and CDR2 is FYNNEI. The junction had 4 bases not matched to a gene; V was cut back by 2 bases and J by 1 base. The CDR3 extends over 15 amino acids. CDR3 sequence: CASSELGTENTEAFF. The CDR3 DNA sequence: TGTGCCAGCAGTGAACTGGGGACAGAGAACACTGAAGCTTTCTTT.

The chain carries TRBV20-1 and TRBJ1-5; TRBD1 might be the D (5 bases). CDR1 DFQATT and CDR2 SNEGSKA come from the germline V gene (reference sequence). This CDR3 region has 14 residues. The V gene lost 3 bases and the J gene lost 4 bases, with 13 bases spanning the gap. CDR3 protein: CSASTGEPNQPQHF. In DNA, the CDR3 is TGCAGTGCTAGCACGGGGGAGCCGAATCAGCCCCAGCATTTT.

With respect to this clonotype: This could be a read error, since a much larger clone is one nucleotide away. This chain uses TRBV12-3 or TRBV12-4 with TRBJ2-3, with 11 bases fitting TRBD2. J gave up 2 bases and V 4 bases, and 5 bases lay outside the gene matches. The CDR3 length is 16 residues. The CDR3 DNA reads TGTGCCAGCAGTTCTAGCGGGGGGATTGTCACAGATACGCAGTATTTT. Translated: CASSSSGGIVTDTQYF.

This clonotype was seen a single time. The V gene is TRBV4-2, the J gene TRBJ1-6; 8 nucleotides agree with TRBD1. This CDR3 is 16 amino acids long. V trimming: 8 bases; J trimming: 1 base; junction bases outside the gene matches: 7. CDR1 LGHNA and CDR2 YNFKEQ come from the germline V gene. In DNA form, the CDR3 reads TGTGCCAGCGGCGACAGGGGAACGTCCTATAATTCACCCCTCCACTTT. Its translation is CASGDRGTSYNSPLHF.

The chain's CDR3 is CANTQAGSEAFF. The CDR3, as DNA: TGTGCCAACACCCAGGCTGGCTCTGAAGCTTTCTTT. The V gene is TRBV6-5, the J gene TRBJ1-1; D uncertain. The V gene lost 10 bases and the J gene lost 6 bases, with 15 bases spanning the gap. The length of the CDR3 is 12 residues. Germline V gene sequence: CDR1 MNHEY, CDR2 SVGAGI.

The genes are TRBV15 and TRBJ2-5, with TRBD1 identical over 9 bases. The V gene end was trimmed by 4 bases and the J gene end by 0 bases; junction bases not matched to a gene: 9. Germline-derived CDR1 and CDR2 are LNHNV and YYDKDF (reference sequence). There are 17 residues in the CDR3. The CDR3 loop is CATSTLGTGYDQETQYF. The DNA for the CDR3 is TGTGCCACCAGCACCCTGGGGACAGGGTATGACCAAGAGACCCAGTACTTC. Full variable domain (remainder filled in from reference TRBV15 and TRBJ2-5): DAMVIQNPRYQVTQFGKPVTLSCSQTLNHNVMYWYQQKSSQAPKLLFHYYDKDFNNEADTPDNFQSRRPNTSFCFLDIRSPGLGDTAMYLCATSTLGTGYDQETQYFGPGTRLLVL.

This clonotype was counted between two and nine times. The chain carries TRBV24-1 and TRBJ2-3, with 9 bases lining up with TRBD2. The CDR3 has 15 residues. The junction had 2 bases not matched to a gene; V was cut back by 1 base and J by 4 bases. Looked up from germline, CDR1 is KGHDR and CDR2 is SFDVKD. The CDR3 DNA reads as TGTGCCACCAGTGATTTAGCGGGGGGACCAGATACGCAGTATTTT. Protein: CATSDLAGGPDTQYF.

Comments on this clonotype: Given a much more abundant clone one base away, this may be a read error. CDR3 DNA: TGTGCCAGCAGCTTGGGTGCAGACGGCAGTCAGCCCCAGCATTTT. Translating it yields CASSLGADGSQPQHF. This sequence joins TRBV5-4 and TRBJ1-5, with no clear D. The germline V and J ends were trimmed by 0 bases and 6 bases, with 13 bases remaining between them. The CDR3 is 15 amino acids. The germline V gene has CDR1 SGHNT and CDR2 YYREEE (reference sequence).

The chain carries TRBV7-2 and TRBJ2-7; D is undetermined. V was shortened by 8 bases and J by 9 bases, with 17 bases between the two germline ends. The CDR3 contains 12 residues. Germline CDR1 reads SGHTA; CDR2 reads FQGNSA. This CDR3 is CASSPPGSLQYF. The CDR3 coding sequence is TGTGCCAGCTCACCCCCCGGATCGCTGCAGTACTTC. Full variable domain (outside the CDR3, taken from reference TRBV7-2 and TRBJ2-7): GAGVSQSPSNKVTEKGKDVELRCDPISGHTALYWYRQSLGQGLEFLIYFQGNSAPDKSGLPSDRFSAERTGGSVSTLTIQRTQQEDSAVYLCASSPPGSLQYFGPGTRLTVT.

The chain links TRBV14 to TRBJ2-3, with 10 bases matching TRBD2. The CDR3 runs 15 residues. J lost 5 bases, V lost 4 bases, and 6 bases had no gene match. The germline V gene encodes CDR1 SGHDN and CDR2 FVKESK. The chain's CDR3 is CASSPPAGGRDTQYF. CDR3 in DNA: TGTGCCAGCAGCCCCCCAGCGGGGGGGCGAGATACGCAGTATTTT.

A few counts support this clonotype. The J gene is TRBJ1-4, the V gene TRBV11-2; possibly TRBD1 for D (6 bases). This CDR3 region has 16 residues. The ends were cut back, 4 bases at V and 0 bases at J, with 12 bases in the middle. The germline CDR1 and CDR2 sequences are SGHAT and FQNNGV. DNA of the CDR3: TGTGCCAGCAGCTCGACGCGGACAGCAACTAATGAAAAACTGTTTTTT. This gives the protein CASSSTRTATNEKLFF.

The V and J genes are TRBV19 and TRBJ1-2; 7 nucleotides line up with TRBD1. V gave up 7 bases and J gave up 2 bases; unmatched junction bases: 4. Germline CDR1 and CDR2: LNHDA and SQIVND (reference sequence). The CDR3 runs to 13 residues. The CDR3 sequence: CASTMTGNYGYTF. The DNA for the CDR3 is TGTGCCAGTACTATGACAGGGAACTATGGCTACACCTTC.

Comment on this clonotype: Likely a read error: the CDR3 ends without its conserved phenylalanine or tryptophan. J is TRBJ2-7 and V is TRBV13; unclear D gene. The CDR3 consists of 12 residues. Germline-derived CDR1 and CDR2 are PRHDT and FYEKMQ (reference sequence). The V and J ends lost 1 base and 4 bases respectively, with 5 bases between them. The CDR3 nucleotides read TGTGCCAGCAGCTTAGCGCAGTACGAGCAGTACCTC. This translates into CASSLAQYEQYL.

The V and J genes are TRBV25-1 and TRBJ2-7; TRBD1 matches 8 bases. Germline loops: CDR1 MGHDK, CDR2 SYGVNS. V dropped 4 bases and J dropped 4; count of bases not matched to a gene: 12. The CDR3 spans 16 residues. CDR3 amino acids: CASSAYAGTGTYEQYF. In DNA, the CDR3 is TGTGCCAGCAGTGCTTACGCCGGGACAGGTACTTACGAGCAGTACTTC.

A word on this clonotype: The conserved phenylalanine or tryptophan is not found at the CDR3 terminus, so this likely reflects a read error. This chain uses TRBV20-1 with TRBJ2-7, with 9 bases that match TRBD1. CDR3 length: 11 amino acids. The V gene end was trimmed by 5 bases and the J gene end by 5 bases; junction bases not matched to a gene: 1. The V gene's germline CDR1 is DFQATT and CDR2 SNEGSKA (reference sequence). The CDR3 nucleotides read TGCAGTGCTCGGACAGGGGACGAGCAGTACCTC. Protein product: CSARTGDEQYL.

In its sample, this clonotype was seen many times. The chain links TRBV14 to TRBJ1-6; tentatively, D is TRBD1 (5 bases). From germline, CDR1 is SGHDN and CDR2 FVKESK. This CDR3 is 15 amino acids long. Trimming shortened V by 1 base and J by 6 bases, and 10 bases separated the two germline ends. For the CDR3, the DNA is TGTGCCAGCAGCCAAGTTGACAGCCCTAATTCACCCCTCCACTTT. This gives the protein CASSQVDSPNSPLHF. The full variable domain, in which reference TRBV14 and TRBJ1-6 provide the parts outside the CDR3, is EAGVTQFPSHSVIEKGQTVTLRCDPISGHDNLYWYRRVMGKEIKFLLHFVKESKQDESGMPNNRFLAERTGGTYSTLKVQPAELEDSGVYFCASSQVDSPNSPLHFGNGTRLTVT.

This clonotype was picked up many times. The chain has TRBV10-3 and TRBJ1-1, with D hard to call. With 4 bases removed from V and 10 bases from J, the gap between germline ends came to 16 bases. The CDR3 spans 13 residues. The germline gives CDR1 ENHRY, CDR2 SYGVKD. CDR3 protein: CAISVGPPYGAFF. CDR3 nucleotide sequence: TGTGCCATCAGTGTAGGGCCTCCTTATGGAGCTTTCTTT.

This chain joins TRBV10-3 and TRBJ2-7; D is unresolved. V gave up 6 bases and J gave up 4 bases, with 10 bases separating them. Germline CDR1 reads ENHRY; CDR2 reads SYGVKD. The CDR3 spans 12 residues. The CDR3 nucleotides read TGTGCCATCAGCCCCTCCGGATACGAGCAGTACTTC. As protein: CAISPSGYEQYF.

In this sample, this clonotype turned up once. The V call is TRBV15, the J call TRBJ1-4; D is unclear. Germline V gene lookup returns CDR1 LNHNV and CDR2 YYDKDF (reference sequence). This CDR3 has 13 amino acids. V lost 0 bases and J lost 8, with 7 bases in between. CDR3 residues: CATSRERREKLFF. The CDR3 nucleotides are TGTGCCACCAGCAGAGAAAGGAGAGAAAAACTGTTTTTT.